This T cell receptor beta chain is drawn from a study of blood T cells in healthy people across ages. As for the study in general: For every two T cells, template switching captured about one barcoded beta molecule.

The CDR3 length is 19 residues. Germline V CDR1 and CDR2: MGHRA, YSYEKL. The trim removed 0 bases at V and 7 bases at J, leaving 17 bases unmatched. Study-level findings and limits: Changes in expanded clonotypes were possibly confounded, as the CMV status of donors was unknown.

Sample-barcoded 5' priming and a J-beta primer mix drove a second PCR of 7 to 11 cycles. Every cDNA molecule carried a tag from a template-switch adaptor bearing 12 random nucleotides. TCRdb re-analysed the 5' RACE reads in MiXCR, keeping a single row per CDR3 protein. The repertoire holds about 1.8 million distinct CDR3 sequences, with 40% to 55% as singletons. A word on this clonotype: Antigen unknown.

Material: blood. The V and J genes are TRBV4-1 and TRBJ2-1, with TRBD2 matching 8 bases. This receptor was obtained from a woman in her thirties or forties in good health. CDR3 DNA sequence: TGCGCCAGCAGCCAAGATCCTCCCGGGGGAGCGGGGGCGGGGAATGAGCAGTTCTTC. Translating gives CASSQDPPGGAGAGNEQFF.